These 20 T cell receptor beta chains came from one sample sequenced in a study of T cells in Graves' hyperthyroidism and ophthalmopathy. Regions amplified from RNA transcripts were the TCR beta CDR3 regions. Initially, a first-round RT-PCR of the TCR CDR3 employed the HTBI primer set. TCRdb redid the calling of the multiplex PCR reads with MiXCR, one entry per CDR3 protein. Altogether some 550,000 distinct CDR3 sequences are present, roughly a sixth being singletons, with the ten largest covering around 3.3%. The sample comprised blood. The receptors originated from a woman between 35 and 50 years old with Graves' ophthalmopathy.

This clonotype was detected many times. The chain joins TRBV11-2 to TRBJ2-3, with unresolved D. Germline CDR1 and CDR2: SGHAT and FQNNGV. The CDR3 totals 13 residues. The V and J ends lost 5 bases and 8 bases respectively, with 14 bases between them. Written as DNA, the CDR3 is TGTGCCAGCAGCCCGCAGGTCCCACCTACGCAGTATTTT. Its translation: CASSPQVPPTQYF.

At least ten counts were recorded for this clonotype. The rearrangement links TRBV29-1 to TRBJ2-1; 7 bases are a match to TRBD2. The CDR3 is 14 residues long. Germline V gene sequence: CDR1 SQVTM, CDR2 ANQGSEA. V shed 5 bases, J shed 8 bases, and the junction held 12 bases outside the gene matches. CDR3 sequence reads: CSVKFLAEDYEQFF. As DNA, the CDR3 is TGCAGCGTTAAGTTTCTAGCGGAAGACTATGAGCAGTTCTTC.

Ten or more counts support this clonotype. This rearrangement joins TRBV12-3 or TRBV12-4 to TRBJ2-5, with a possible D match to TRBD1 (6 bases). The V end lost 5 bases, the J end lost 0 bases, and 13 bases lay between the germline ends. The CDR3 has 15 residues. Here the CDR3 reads CASSPRTAYQETQYF. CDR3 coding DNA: TGTGCCAGCAGTCCCAGGACAGCTTACCAAGAGACCCAGTACTTC.

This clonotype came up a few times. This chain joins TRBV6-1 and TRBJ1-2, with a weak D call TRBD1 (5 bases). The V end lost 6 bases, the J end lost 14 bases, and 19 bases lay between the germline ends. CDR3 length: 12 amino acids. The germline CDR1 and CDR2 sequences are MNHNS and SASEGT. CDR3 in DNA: TGTGCCAGCAGCGACCGGGACCTACTCTATACCTTC. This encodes CASSDRDLLYTF.

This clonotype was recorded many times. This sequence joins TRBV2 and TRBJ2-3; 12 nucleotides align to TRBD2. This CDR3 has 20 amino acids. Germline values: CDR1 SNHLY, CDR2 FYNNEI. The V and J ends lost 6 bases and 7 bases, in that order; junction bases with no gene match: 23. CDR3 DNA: TGTGCCAGCAGCCCACGCCCCCCGACTAGCGGGGGAGGCGGTAGAAATACGCAGTATTTT. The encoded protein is CASSPRPPTSGGGGRNTQYF.

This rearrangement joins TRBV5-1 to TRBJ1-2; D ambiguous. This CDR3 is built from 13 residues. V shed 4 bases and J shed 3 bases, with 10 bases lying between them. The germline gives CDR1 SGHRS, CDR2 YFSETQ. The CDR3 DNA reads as TGCGCCAGCAGCCTAAGTATGTACTATGGCTACACCTTC. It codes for CASSLSMYYGYTF. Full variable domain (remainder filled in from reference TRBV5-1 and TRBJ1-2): KAGVTQTPRYLIKTRGQQVTLSCSPISGHRSVSWYQQTPGQGLQFLFEYFSETQRNKGNFPGRFSGRQFSNSRSEMNVSTLELGDSALYLCASSLSMYYGYTFGSGTRLTVV.

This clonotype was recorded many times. The CDR3 loop is CASSFRGVNTGELFF. CDR3 nucleotides: TGTGCCAGCAGCTTTAGAGGAGTCAACACCGGGGAGCTGTTTTTT. The chain joins TRBV11-2 to TRBJ2-2; D remains ambiguous. V was clipped by 3 bases and J by 2 bases, with 10 bases between them. CDR3 size: 15 residues. Germline CDR1 SGHAT, CDR2 FQNNGV.

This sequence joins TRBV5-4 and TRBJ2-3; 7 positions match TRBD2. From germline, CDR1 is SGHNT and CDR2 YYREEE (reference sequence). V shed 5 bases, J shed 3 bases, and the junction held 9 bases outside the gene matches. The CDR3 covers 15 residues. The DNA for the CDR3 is TGTGCCAGCAGGCGGGACTACATGAGAACAGATACGCAGTATTTT. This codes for CASRRDYMRTDTQYF.

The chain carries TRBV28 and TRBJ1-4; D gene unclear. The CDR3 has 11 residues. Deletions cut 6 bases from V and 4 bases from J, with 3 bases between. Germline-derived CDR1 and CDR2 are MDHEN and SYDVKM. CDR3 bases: TGTGCCAGCAGGGATAATGAAAAACTGTTTTTT. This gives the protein CASRDNEKLFF.

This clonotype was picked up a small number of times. The CDR3 DNA follows: TGTGCCAGCAGTTCCACTCGGATGTACAATGAGCAGTTCTTC. This sequence encodes CASSSTRMYNEQFF. The chain recombines TRBV27 with TRBJ2-1; no firm D call. Between the trimmed V and J ends, which lost 4 bases and 4 bases, there was a span of 11 bases. The CDR3 contains 14 residues. CDR1 and CDR2 (germline): MNHEY, SMNVEV (reference sequence).

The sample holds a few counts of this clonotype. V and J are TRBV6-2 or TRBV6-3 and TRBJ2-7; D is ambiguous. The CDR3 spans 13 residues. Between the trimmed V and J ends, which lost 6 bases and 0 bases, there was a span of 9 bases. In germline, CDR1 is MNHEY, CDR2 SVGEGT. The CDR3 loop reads CASSQDISYEQYF. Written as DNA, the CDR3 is TGTGCCAGCAGCCAAGACATCTCCTACGAGCAGTACTTC.

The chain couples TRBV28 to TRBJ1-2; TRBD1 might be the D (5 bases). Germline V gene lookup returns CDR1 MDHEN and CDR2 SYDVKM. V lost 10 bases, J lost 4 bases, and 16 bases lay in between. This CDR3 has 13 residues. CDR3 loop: CATARGLSYGYTF. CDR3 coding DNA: TGTGCCACTGCGAGGGGTCTAAGCTATGGCTACACCTTC.

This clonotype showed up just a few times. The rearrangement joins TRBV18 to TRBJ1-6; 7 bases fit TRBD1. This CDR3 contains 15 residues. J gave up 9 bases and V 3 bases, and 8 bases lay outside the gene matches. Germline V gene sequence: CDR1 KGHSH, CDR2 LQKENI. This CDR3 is CASSPLGTDISPLHF. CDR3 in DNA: TGTGCCAGCTCACCGCTAGGGACAGACATTTCACCCCTCCACTTT. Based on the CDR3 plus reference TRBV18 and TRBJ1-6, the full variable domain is NAGVMQNPRHLVRRRGQEARLRCSPMKGHSHVYWYRQLPEEGLKFMVYLQKENIIDESGMPKERFSAEFPKEGPSILRIQQVVRGDSAAYFCASSPLGTDISPLHFGNGTRLTVT.

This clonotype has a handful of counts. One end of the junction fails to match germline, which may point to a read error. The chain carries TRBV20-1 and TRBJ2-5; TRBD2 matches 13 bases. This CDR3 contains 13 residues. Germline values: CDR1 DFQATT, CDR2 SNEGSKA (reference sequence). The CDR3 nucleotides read TGCGGTGCAGGGACTAGCGGGATCGGGACCCAGTACTTC. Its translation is CGAGTSGIGTQYF.

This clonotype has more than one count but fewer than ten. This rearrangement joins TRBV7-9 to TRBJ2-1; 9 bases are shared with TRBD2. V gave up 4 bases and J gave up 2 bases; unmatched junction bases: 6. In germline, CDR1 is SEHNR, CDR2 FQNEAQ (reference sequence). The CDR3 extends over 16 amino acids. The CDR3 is CASSSPSGTAYNEQFF. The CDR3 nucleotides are TGTGCCAGCAGCTCCCCTAGCGGGACAGCCTACAATGAGCAGTTCTTC. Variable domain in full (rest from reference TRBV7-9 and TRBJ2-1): DTGVSQNPRHKITKRGQNVTFRCDPISEHNRLYWYRQTLGQGPEFLTYFQNEAQLEKSRLLSDRFSAERPKGSFSTLEIQRTEQGDSAMYLCASSSPSGTAYNEQFFGPGTRLTVL.

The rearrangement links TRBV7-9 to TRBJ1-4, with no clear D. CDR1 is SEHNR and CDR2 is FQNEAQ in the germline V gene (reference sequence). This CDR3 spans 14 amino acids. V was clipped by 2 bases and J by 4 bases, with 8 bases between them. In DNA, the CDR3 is TGTGCCAGCAGCTTATCGCAGAATAATGAAAAACTGTTTTTT. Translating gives CASSLSQNNEKLFF.

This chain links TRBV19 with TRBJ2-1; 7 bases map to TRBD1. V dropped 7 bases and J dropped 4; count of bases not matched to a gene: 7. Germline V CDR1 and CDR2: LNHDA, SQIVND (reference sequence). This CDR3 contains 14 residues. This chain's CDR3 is CASKPRGQYNEQFF. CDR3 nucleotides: TGTGCCAGTAAACCTCGGGGACAGTACAATGAGCAGTTCTTC. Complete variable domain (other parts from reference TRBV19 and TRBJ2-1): DGGITQSPKYLFRKEGQNVTLSCEQNLNHDAMYWYRQDPGQGLRLIYYSQIVNDFQKGDIAEGYSVSREKKESFPLTVTSAQKNPTAFYLCASKPRGQYNEQFFGPGTRLTVL.

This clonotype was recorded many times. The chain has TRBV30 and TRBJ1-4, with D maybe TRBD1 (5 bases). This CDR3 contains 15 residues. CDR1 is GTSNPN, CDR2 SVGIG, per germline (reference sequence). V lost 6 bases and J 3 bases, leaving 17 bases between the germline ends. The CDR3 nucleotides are TGTGCCTGTAATCAACACGGGGGGGCTAATGAAAAACTGTTTTTT. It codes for CACNQHGGANEKLFF.

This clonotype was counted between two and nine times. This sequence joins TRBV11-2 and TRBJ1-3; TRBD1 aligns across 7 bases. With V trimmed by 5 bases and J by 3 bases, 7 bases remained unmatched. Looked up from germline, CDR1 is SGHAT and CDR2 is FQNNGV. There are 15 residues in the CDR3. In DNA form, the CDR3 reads TGTGCCAGCAGCCCCCTCACAGGGGTTGGAAACACCATATATTTT. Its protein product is CASSPLTGVGNTIYF.

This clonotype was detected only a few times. CDR3 region: CASSESGSGNTIYF. In nucleotides, the CDR3 is TGTGCCAGCAGTGAATCCGGCTCTGGAAACACCATATATTTT. This chain links TRBV6-1 with TRBJ1-3; D is uncertain. Germline V gene data show CDR1 as MNHNS and CDR2 as SASEGT. The CDR3 extends over 14 amino acids. Trimming removed 2 bases from V and 0 bases from J, with 5 bases in between.